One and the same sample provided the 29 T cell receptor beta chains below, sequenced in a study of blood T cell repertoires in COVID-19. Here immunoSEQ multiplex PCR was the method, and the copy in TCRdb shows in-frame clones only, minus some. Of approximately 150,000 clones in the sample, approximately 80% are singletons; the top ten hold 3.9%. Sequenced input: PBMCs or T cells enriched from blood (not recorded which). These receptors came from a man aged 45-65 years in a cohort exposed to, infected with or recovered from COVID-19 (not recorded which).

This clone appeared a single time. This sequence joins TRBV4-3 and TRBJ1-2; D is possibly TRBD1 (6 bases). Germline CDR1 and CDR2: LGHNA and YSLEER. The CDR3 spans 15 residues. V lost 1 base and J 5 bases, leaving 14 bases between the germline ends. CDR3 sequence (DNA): TGCGCCAGCAGCCAAGTCTTGGGGACACCGTATGGCTACACCTTC. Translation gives CASSQVLGTPYGYTF.

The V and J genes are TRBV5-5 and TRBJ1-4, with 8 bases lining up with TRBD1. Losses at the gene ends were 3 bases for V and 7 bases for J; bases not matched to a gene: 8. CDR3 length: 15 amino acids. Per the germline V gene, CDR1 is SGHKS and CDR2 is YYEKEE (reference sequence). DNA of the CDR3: TGTGCCAGCAGCTCGCGACAGGGGCGAAGTGAAAAACTGTTTTTT. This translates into CASSSRQGRSEKLFF.

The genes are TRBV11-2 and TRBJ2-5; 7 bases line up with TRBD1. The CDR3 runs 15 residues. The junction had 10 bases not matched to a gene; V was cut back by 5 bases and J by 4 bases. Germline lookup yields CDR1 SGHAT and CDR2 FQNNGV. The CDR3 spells CASSVPRGIGETQYF. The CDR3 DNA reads TGTGCCAGCAGCGTGCCCAGGGGGATAGGAGAGACCCAGTACTTC.

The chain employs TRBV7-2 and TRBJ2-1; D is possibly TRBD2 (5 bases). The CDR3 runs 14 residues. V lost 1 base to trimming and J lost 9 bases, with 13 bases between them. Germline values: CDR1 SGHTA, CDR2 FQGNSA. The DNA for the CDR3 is TGTGCCAGCAGCTTAGGAGGTCGGGGTGGTGAGCAGTTCTTC. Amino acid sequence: CASSLGGRGGEQFF.

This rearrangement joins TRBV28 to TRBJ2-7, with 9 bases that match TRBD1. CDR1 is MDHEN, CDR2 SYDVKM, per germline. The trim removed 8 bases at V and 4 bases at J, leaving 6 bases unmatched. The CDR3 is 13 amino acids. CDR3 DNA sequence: TGTGCCAGCCGGTCCGGGACAGGGTACGAGCAGTACTTC. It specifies CASRSGTGYEQYF.

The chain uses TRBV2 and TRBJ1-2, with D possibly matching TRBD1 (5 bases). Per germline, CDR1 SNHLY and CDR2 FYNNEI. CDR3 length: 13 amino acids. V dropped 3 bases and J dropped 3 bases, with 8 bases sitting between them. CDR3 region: CASSEGRDYGYTF. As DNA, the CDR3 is TGTGCCAGCAGTGAGGGCAGGGACTATGGCTACACCTTC. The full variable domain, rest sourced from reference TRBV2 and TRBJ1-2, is EPEVTQTPSHQVTQMGQEVILRCVPISNHLYFYWYRQILGQKVEFLVSFYNNEISEKSEIFDDQFSVERPDGSNFTLKIRSTKLEDSAMYFCASSEGRDYGYTFGSGTRLTVV.

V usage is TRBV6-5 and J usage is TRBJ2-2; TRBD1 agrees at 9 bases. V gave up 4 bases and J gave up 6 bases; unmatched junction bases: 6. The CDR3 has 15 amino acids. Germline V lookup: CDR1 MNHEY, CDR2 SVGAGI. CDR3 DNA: TGTGCCAGCAGTTTCGGGACAGGGTTAGCCGGGGAGCTGTTTTTT. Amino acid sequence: CASSFGTGLAGELFF.

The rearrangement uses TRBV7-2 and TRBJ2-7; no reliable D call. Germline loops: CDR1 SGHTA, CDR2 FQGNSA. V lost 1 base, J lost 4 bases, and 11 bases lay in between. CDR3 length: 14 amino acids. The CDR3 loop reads CASSLDGRKYEQYF. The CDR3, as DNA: TGTGCCAGCAGCTTAGATGGCAGAAAATACGAGCAGTACTTC. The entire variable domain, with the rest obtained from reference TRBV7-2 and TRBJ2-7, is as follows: GAGVSQSPSNKVTEKGKDVELRCDPISGHTALYWYRQSLGQGLEFLIYFQGNSAPDKSGLPSDRFSAERTGGSVSTLTIQRTQQEDSAVYLCASSLDGRKYEQYFGPGTRLTVT.

Here the CDR3 reads CASSPGQGEMSTEAFF. CDR3 coding DNA: TGTGCCAGCAGCCCGGGACAGGGGGAAATGAGCACTGAAGCTTTCTTT. The chain links TRBV7-6 to TRBJ1-1, with 11 bases lining up with TRBD1. CDR1 is SGHVS and CDR2 is FNYEAQ in the germline V gene. There are 16 residues in the CDR3. V shed 5 bases and J 4 bases; nucleotides not matched to a gene: 9.

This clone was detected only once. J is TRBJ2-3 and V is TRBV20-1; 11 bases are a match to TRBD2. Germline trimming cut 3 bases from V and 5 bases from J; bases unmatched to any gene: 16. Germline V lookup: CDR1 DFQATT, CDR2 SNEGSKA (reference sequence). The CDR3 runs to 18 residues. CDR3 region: CSASRLAGGESLLDTQYF. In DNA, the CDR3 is TGCAGTGCTAGTCGCCTAGCGGGAGGAGAGAGCCTATTAGATACGCAGTATTTT.

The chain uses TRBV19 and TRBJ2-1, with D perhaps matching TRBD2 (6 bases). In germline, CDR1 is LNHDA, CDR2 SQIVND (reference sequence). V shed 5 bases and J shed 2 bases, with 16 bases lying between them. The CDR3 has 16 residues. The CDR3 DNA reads TGTGCCAGTAGTGAGGAGGGACCGCCGCCCTACAATGAGCAGTTCTTC. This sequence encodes CASSEEGPPPYNEQFF.

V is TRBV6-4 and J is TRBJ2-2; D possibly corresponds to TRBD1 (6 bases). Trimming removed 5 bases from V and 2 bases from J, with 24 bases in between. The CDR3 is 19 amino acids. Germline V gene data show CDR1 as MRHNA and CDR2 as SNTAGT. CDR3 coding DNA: TGTGCCAGCAGTATCGAATCGATTGTAGGGACATCCAACACCGGGGAGCTGTTTTTT. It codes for CASSIESIVGTSNTGELFF.

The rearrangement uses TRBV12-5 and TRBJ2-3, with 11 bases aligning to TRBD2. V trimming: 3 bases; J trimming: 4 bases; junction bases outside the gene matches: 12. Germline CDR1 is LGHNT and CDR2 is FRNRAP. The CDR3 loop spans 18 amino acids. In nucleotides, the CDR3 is TGTGCTAGTGGTTTAGAGGTTCTTAGCGGGAGGGCCCCAGATACGCAGTATTTT. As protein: CASGLEVLSGRAPDTQYF.

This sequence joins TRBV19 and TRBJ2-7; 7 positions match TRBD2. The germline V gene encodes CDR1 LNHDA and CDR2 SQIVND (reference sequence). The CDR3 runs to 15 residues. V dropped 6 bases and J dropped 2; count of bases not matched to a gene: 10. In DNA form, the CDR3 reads TGTGCCAGTAGCGCGACCCCGGGACTAACCTACGAGCAGTACTTC. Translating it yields CASSATPGLTYEQYF.

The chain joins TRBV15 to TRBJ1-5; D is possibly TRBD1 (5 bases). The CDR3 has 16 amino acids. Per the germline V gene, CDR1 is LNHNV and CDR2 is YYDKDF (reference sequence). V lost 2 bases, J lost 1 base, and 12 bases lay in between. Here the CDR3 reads CATSRPQGMSNQPQHF. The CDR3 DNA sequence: TGTGCCACCAGCAGACCCCAGGGAATGAGCAATCAGCCCCAGCATTTT.

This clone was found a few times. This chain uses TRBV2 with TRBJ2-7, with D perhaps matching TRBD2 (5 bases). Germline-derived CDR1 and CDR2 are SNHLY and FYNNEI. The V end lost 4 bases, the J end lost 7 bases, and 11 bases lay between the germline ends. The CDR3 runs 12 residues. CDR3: CASSGTGREQYF. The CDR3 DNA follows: TGTGCCAGCAGTGGGACTGGACGGGAGCAGTACTTC.

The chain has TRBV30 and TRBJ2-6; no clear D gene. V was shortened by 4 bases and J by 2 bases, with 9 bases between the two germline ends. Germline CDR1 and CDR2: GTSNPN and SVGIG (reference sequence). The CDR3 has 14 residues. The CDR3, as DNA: TGTGCCTGGAAAGTGGGCCCTGGGGCCAACGTCCTGACTTTC. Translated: CAWKVGPGANVLTF.

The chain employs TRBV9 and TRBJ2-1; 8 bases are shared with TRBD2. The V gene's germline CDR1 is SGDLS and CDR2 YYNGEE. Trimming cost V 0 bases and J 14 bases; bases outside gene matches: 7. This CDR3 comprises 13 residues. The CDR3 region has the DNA TGTGCCAGCAGCGTAGTAGACGGGGGGGCCAAGTTCTTC. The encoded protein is CASSVVDGGAKFF.

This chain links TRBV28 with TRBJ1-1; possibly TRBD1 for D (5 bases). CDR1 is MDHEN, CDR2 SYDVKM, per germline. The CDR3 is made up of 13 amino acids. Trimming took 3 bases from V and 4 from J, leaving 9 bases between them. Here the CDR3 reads CASSLEGSTEAFF. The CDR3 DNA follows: TGTGCCAGCAGTTTGGAGGGGTCCACTGAAGCTTTCTTT.

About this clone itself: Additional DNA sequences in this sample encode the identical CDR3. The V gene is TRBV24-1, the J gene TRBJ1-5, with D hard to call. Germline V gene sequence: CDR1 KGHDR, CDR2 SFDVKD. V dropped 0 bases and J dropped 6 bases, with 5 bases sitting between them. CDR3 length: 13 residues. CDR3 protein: CATSDLRGQPQHF. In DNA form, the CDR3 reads TGTGCCACCAGTGATTTGCGGGGTCAGCCCCAGCATTTT.

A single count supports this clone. As DNA, the CDR3 is TGTGCCAGCAGTTACTCCCCCGGAGGGAATCAAGGTGGCTACACCTTC. This translates into CASSYSPGGNQGGYTF. V is TRBV6-5 and J is TRBJ1-2; D uncertain. With 0 bases removed from V and 7 bases from J, the gap between germline ends came to 18 bases. The germline V gene encodes CDR1 MNHEY and CDR2 SVGAGI. The CDR3 consists of 16 residues.

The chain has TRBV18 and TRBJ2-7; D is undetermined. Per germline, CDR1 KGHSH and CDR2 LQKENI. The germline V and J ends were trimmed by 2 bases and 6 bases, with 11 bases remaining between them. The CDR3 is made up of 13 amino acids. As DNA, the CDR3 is TGTGCCAGCTCACCAAATAGCCTTCTCGAGCAGTACTTC. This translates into CASSPNSLLEQYF.

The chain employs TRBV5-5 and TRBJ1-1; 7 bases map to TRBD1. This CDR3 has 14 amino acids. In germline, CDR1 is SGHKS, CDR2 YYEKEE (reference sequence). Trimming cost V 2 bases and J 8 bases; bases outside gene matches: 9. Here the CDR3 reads CASSLNPGTAEAFF. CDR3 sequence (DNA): TGTGCCAGCAGCTTAAATCCCGGGACAGCCGAAGCTTTCTTT.

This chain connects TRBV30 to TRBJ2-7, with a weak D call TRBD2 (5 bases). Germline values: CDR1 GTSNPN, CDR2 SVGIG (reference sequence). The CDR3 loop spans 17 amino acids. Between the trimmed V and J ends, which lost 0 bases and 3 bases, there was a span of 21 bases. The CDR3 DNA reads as TGTGCCTGGAGTGTAGAACCGGAGGACCCGGATCACTACGAGCAGTACTTC. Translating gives CAWSVEPEDPDHYEQYF. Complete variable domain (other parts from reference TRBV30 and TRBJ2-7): SQTIHQWPATLVQPVGSPLSLECTVEGTSNPNLYWYRQAAGRGLQLLFYSVGIGQISSEVPQNLSASRPQDRQFILSSKKLLLSDSGFYLCAWSVEPEDPDHYEQYFGPGTRLTVT.

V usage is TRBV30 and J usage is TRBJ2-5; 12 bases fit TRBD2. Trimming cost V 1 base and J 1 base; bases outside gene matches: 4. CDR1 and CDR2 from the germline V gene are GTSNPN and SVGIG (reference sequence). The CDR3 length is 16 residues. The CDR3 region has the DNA TGTGCCTGGAGTGCGCTGACTAGCGGGGGCCAAGAGACCCAGTACTTC. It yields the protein CAWSALTSGGQETQYF.

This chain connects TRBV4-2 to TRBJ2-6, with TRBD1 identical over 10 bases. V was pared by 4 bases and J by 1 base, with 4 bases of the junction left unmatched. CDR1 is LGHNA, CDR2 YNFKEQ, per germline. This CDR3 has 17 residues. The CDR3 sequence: CASSPRDRGSGANVLTF. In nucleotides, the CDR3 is TGTGCCAGCAGCCCCCGGGACAGGGGATCTGGGGCCAACGTCCTGACTTTC.

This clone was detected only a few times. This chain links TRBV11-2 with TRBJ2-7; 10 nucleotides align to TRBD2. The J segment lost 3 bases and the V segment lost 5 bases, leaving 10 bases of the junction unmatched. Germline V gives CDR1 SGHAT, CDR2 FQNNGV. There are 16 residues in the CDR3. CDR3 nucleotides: TGTGCCAGCAGCCCAACTTTAGCGGGAGGACACTACGAGCAGTACTTC. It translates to CASSPTLAGGHYEQYF.

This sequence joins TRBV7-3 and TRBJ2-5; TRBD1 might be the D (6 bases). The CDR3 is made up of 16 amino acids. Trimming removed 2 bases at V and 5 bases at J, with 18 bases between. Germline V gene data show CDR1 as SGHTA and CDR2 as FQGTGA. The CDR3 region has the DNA TGTGCCAGCAGCTTATATGGGGCAGGGGATGTGGAGACCCAGTACTTC. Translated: CASSLYGAGDVETQYF.

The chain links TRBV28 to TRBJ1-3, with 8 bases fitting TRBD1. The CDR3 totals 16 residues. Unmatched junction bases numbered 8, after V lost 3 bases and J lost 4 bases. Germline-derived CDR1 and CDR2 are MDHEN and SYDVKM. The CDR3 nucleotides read TGTGCCAGCAGTTTGCCGGACAGGGCTCTCGGAAACACCATATATTTT. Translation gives CASSLPDRALGNTIYF.